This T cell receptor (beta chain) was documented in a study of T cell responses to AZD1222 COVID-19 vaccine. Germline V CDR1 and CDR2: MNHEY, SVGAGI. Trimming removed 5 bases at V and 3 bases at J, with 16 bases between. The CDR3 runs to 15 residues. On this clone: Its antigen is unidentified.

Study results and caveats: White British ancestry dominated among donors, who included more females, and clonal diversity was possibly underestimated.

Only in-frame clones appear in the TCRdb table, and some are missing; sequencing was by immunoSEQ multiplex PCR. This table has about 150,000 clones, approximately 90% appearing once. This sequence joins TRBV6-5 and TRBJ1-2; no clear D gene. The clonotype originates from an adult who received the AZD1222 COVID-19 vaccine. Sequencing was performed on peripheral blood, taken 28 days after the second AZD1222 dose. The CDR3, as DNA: TGTGCCAGCAGTAAGGAGAGTTTTTCGGACTATGGCTACACCTTC. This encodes CASSKESFSDYGYTF.